This entry features one TCR beta chain sequence. TCRdb fed the 5' RACE reads into MiXCR, producing one record per CDR3 protein. The table has about 520,000 distinct CDR3 sequences, approximately 22% seen once; the top ten hold around 0.9%. The data were taken from a study of identical twins. The sample was also linked to a second study, of T cells expressing NK-cell markers. From that second work: The TCR beta repertoires originated in sorted CD3+CD56+NKG2C+, CD3+CD56+NKG2C- and CD3+CD56-NKG2C+ T cells.

The clonotype comes from a woman younger than 35 in good health. Sequences were obtained from CD4+ T cells sorted from blood.

The CDR3 DNA follows: TGCAGTGCTGGGGACGGAGGGCGTCAGCCCCAGCATTTT. Its protein product is CSAGDGGRQPQHF. V gene TRBV20-1 combines with J gene TRBJ1-5, with a possible D match to TRBD1 (5 bases). Trimming pared 5 bases from V and 6 bases from J, leaving 14 bases between. CDR1 and CDR2 from the germline V gene are DFQATT and SNEGSKA (reference sequence). This CDR3 spans 13 amino acids.